This T cell receptor (beta chain) was identified in a study of neoadjuvant anti-PD-1 for oral cavity cancer. Most PBMC samples had 480 ng input DNA in six replicates. The protocol was immunoSEQ multiplex PCR, while the TCRdb copy is restricted to in-frame clones and leaves out a portion. This sample has some 15,000 clones, with 70% found just once. This CDR3 region has 13 residues. Germline V gives CDR1 GTSNPN, CDR2 SVGIG (reference sequence). V was clipped by 4 bases and J by 4 bases, with 11 bases between them. Study-level results: With three patients per group, TCR findings need larger cohorts. Treg/Th17 ratio rose with pretreatment blood and fell with post-treatment tumor TCRbeta clonality.

This clone was recorded only once. What it binds is not known. PBMCs were not maintained or expanded in culture before analysis. The sequence was collected from a person aged 40 to 85 with oral cavity squamous cell carcinoma. The J gene is TRBJ1-5, the V gene TRBV30; D gene unclear. The material sequenced was PBMCs, taken before nivolumab (anti-PD-1) treatment. The CDR3 DNA follows: TGTGCCTGGAACGACGGGCATAATCAGCCCCAGCATTTT. Its translation is CAWNDGHNQPQHF.